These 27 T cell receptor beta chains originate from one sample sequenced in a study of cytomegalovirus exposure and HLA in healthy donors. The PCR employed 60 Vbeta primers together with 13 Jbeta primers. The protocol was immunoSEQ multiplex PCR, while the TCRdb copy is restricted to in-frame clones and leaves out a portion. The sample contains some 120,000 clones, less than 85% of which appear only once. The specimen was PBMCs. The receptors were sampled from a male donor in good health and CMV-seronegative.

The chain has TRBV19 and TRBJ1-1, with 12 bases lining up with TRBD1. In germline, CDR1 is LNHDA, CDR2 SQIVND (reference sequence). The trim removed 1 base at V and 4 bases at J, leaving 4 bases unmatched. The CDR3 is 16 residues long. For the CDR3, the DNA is TGTGCCAGTAGTATAGCCCGGGACAGGGGGCTCACTGAAGCTTTCTTT. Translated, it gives CASSIARDRGLTEAFF.

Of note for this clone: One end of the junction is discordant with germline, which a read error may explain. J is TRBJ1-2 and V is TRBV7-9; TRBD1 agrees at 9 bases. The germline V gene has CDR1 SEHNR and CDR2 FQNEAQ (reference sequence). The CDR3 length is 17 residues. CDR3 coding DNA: TGTTCCAGCAGCTTAGCCTCCTGGGGACAGGGTGTAGATGGCTACACCTTC. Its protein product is CSSSLASWGQGVDGYTF. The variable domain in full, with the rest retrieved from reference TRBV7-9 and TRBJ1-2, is DTGVSQNPRHKITKRGQNVTFRCDPISEHNRLYWYRQTLGQGPEFLTYFQNEAQLEKSRLLSDRFSAERPKGSFSTLEIQRTEQGDSAMYLCSSSLASWGQGVDGYTFGSGTRLTVV.

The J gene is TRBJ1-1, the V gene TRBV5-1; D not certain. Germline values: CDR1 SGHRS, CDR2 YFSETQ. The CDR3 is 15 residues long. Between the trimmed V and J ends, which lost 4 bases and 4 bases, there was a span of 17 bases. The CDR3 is CASSLRNGEGTEAFF. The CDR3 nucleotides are TGCGCCAGCAGCCTCAGAAATGGGGAGGGCACTGAAGCTTTCTTT.

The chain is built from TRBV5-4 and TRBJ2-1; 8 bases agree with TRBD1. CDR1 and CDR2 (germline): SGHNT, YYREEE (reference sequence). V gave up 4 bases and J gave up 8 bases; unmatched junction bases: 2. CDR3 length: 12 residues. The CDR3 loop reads CASSATGDEQFF. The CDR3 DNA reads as TGTGCCAGCAGCGCGACAGGGGATGAGCAGTTCTTC. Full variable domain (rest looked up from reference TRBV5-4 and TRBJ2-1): ETGVTQSPTHLIKTRGQQVTLRCSSQSGHNTVSWYQQALGQGPQFIFQYYREEENGRGNFPPRFSGLQFPNYSSELNVNALELDDSALYLCASSATGDEQFFGPGTRLTVL.

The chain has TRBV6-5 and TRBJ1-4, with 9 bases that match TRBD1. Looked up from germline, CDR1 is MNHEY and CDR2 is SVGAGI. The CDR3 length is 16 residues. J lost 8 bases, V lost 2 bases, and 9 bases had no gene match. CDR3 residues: CASSYNLGTGGEKLFF. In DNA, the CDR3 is TGTGCCAGCAGTTACAATTTGGGTACAGGGGGCGAAAAACTGTTTTTT.

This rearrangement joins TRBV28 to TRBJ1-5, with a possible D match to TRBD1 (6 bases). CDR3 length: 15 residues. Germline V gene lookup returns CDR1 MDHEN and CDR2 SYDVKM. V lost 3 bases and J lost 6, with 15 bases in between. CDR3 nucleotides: TGTGCCAGCAGTTTGTCGGACAGAAGCTTTCAGCCCCAGCATTTT. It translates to CASSLSDRSFQPQHF.

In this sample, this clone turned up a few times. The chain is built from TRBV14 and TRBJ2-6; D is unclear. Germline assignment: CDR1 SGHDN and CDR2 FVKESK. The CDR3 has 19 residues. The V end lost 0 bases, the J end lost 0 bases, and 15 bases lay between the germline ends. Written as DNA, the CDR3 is TGTGCCAGCAGCCAAGATCCGAGGATCACTTCCTCTGGGGCCAACGTCCTGACTTTC. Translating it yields CASSQDPRITSSGANVLTF.

The DNA for the CDR3 is TGTGCCAGCAGCCTCCGCGCCGGGACTAGCGGACACAATGAGCAGTTCTTC. Its protein is CASSLRAGTSGHNEQFF. The V gene is TRBV7-2, the J gene TRBJ2-1; 11 nucleotides match TRBD2. Germline CDR1 is SGHTA and CDR2 is FQGNSA. Trimming cost V 5 bases and J 5 bases; bases outside gene matches: 11. The CDR3 covers 17 residues. The whole variable domain, filled in from reference TRBV7-2 and TRBJ2-1, reads GAGVSQSPSNKVTEKGKDVELRCDPISGHTALYWYRQSLGQGLEFLIYFQGNSAPDKSGLPSDRFSAERTGGSVSTLTIQRTQQEDSAVYLCASSLRAGTSGHNEQFFGPGTRLTVL.

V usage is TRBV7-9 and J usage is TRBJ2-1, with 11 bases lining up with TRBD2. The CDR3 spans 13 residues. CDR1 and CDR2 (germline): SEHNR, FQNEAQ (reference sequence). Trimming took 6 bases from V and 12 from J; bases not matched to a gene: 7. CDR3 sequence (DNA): TGTGCCAGCAGTCAGATTAGCGGGAGGGGGCAGTTCTTC. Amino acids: CASSQISGRGQFF. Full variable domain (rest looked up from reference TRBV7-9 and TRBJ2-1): DTGVSQNPRHKITKRGQNVTFRCDPISEHNRLYWYRQTLGQGPEFLTYFQNEAQLEKSRLLSDRFSAERPKGSFSTLEIQRTEQGDSAMYLCASSQISGRGQFFGPGTRLTVL.

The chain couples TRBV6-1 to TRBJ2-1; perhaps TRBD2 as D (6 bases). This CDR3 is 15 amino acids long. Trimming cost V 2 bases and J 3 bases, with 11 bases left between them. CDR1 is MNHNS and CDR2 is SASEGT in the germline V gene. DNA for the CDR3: TGTGCCAGCAGTGAAAAAAGCGGGCACTACAATGAGCAGTTCTTC. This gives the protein CASSEKSGHYNEQFF.

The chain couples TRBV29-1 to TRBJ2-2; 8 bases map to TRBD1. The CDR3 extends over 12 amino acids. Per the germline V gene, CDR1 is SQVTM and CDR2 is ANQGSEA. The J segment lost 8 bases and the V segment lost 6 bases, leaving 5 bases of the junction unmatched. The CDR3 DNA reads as TGCAGCGTCGGACAGGGATCAGGGGAGCTGTTTTTT. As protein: CSVGQGSGELFF.

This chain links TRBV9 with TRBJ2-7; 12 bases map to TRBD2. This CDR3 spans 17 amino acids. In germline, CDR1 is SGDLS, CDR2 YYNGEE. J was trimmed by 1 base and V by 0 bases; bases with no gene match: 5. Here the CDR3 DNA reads TGTGCCAGCAGCGTAGGCGGGACTAGCGGGCGTTCCTACGAGCAGTACTTC. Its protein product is CASSVGGTSGRSYEQYF.

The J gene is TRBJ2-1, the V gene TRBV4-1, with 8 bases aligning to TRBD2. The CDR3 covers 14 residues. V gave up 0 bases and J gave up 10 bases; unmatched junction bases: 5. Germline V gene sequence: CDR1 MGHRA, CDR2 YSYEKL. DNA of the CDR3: TGCGCCAGCAGCCAAGAGCGGGGGGTGGACGAGCAGTTCTTC. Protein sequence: CASSQERGVDEQFF.

CDR3 region: CASSAYPLATSYEQYF. The CDR3, as DNA: TGTGCCAGCAGCGCCTATCCACTAGCGACTTCCTACGAGCAGTACTTC. The chain combines TRBV9 with TRBJ2-7, with 7 bases identical to TRBD2. Looked up from germline, CDR1 is SGDLS and CDR2 is YYNGEE. The CDR3 has 16 amino acids. V was clipped by 3 bases and J by 1 base; unmatched bases: 10.

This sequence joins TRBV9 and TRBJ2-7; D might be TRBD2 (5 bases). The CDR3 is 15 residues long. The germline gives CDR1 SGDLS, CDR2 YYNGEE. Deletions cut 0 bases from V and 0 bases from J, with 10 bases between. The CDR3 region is CASSVVAGSSYEQYF. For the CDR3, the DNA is TGTGCCAGCAGCGTAGTCGCTGGGAGCTCCTACGAGCAGTACTTC.

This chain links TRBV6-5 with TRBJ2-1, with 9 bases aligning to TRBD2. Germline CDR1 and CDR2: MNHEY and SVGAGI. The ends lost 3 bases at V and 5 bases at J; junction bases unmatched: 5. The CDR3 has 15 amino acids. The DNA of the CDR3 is TGTGCCAGCAGTTATACGACTAGCGGAAACAATGAGCAGTTCTTC. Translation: CASSYTTSGNNEQFF.

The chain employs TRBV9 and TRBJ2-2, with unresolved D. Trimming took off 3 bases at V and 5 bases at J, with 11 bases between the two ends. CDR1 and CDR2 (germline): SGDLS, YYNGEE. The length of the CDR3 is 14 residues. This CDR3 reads CASSAPPGTGELFF. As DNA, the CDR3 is TGTGCCAGCAGCGCCCCCCCCGGGACCGGGGAGCTGTTTTTT.

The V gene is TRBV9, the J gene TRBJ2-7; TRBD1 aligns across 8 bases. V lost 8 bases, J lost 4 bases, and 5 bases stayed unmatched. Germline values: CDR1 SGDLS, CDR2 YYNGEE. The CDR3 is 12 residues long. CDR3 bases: TGTGCCAGTGGGACAGGTCTGTACGAGCAGTACTTC. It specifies CASGTGLYEQYF.

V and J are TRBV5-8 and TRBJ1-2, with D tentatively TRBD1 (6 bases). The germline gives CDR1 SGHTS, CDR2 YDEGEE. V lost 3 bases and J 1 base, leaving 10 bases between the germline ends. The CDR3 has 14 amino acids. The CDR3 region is CASSSDRFNYGYTF. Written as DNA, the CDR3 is TGTGCCAGCAGCTCAGACAGGTTTAACTATGGCTACACCTTC. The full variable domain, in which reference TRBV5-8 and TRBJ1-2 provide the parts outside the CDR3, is EAGVTQSPTHLIKTRGQQATLRCSPISGHTSVYWYQQALGLGLQFLLWYDEGEERNRGNFPPRFSGRQFPNYSSELNVNALELEDSALYLCASSSDRFNYGYTFGSGTRLTVV.

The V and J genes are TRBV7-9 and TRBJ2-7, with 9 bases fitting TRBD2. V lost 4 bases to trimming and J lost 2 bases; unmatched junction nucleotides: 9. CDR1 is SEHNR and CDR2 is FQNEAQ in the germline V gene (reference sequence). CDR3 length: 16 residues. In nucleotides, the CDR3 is TGTGCCAGCAGCTCCTTCCTCGGCGGGAGGGCCTACGAGCAGTACTTC. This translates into CASSSFLGGRAYEQYF.

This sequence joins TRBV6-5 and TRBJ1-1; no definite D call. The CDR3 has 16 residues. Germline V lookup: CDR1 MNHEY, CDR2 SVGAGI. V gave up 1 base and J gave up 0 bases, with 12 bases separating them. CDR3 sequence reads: CASSYYRFGVNTEAFF. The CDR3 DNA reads TGTGCCAGCAGTTACTATAGGTTCGGAGTGAACACTGAAGCTTTCTTT.

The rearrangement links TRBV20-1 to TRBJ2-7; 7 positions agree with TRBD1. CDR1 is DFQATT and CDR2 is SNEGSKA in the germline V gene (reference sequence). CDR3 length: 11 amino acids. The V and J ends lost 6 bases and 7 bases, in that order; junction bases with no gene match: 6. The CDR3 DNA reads TGCAGTGCGACCGACAGGGATGAGCAGTACTTC. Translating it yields CSATDRDEQYF.

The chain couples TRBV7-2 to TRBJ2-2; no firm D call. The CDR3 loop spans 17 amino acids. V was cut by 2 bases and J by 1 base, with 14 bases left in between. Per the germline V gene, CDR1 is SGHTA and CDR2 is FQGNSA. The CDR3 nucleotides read TGTGCCAGCAGCTTATACTCCGGGTTTCGGAACACCGGGGAGCTGTTTTTT. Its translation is CASSLYSGFRNTGELFF.

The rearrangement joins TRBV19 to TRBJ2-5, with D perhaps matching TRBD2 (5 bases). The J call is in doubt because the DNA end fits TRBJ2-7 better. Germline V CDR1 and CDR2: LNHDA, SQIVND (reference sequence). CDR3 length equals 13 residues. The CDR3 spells CASSIQDSYEQYF. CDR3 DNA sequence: TGTGCCAGTAGTATCCAGGACTCATACGAGCAGTACTTC.

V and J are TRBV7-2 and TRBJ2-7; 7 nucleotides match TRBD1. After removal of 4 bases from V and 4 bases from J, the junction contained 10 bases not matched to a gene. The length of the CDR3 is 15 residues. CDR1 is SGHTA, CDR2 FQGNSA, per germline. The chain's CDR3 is CASSSGQVPGYEQYF. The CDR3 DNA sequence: TGTGCCAGCAGCTCCGGACAGGTCCCGGGATACGAGCAGTACTTC.

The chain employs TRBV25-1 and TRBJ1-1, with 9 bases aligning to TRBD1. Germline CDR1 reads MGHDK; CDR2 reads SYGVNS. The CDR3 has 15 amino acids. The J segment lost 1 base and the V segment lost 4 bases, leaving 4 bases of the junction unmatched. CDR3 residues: CASSAVTGGNTEAFF. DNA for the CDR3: TGTGCCAGCAGTGCGGTGACAGGGGGGAACACTGAAGCTTTCTTT.

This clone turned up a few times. The DNA of the CDR3 is TGTGCCAGCAGTTTGACAGGTCCCTCTGAAGCTTTCTTT. It yields the protein CASSLTGPSEAFF. V gene TRBV27 combines with J gene TRBJ1-1; D might be TRBD1 (6 bases). The CDR3 runs 13 residues. The germline V gene encodes CDR1 MNHEY and CDR2 SMNVEV (reference sequence). The V end lost 3 bases, the J end lost 6 bases, and 11 bases lay between the germline ends.